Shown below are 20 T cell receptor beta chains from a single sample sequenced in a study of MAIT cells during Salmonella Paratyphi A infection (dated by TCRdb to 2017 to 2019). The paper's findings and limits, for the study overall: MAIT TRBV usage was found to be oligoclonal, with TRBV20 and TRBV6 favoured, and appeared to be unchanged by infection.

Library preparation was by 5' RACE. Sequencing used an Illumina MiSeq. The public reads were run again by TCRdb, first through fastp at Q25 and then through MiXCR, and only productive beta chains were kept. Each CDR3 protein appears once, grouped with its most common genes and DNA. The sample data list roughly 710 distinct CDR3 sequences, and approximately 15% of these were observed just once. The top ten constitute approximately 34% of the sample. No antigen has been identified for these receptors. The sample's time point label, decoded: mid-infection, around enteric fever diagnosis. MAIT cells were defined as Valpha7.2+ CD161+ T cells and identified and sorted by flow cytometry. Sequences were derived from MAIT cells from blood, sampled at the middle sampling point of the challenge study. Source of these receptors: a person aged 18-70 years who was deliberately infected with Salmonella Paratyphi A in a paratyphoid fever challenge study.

The CDR3 region has the DNA TGCAGTGCTAAAGGGACAGGGGATAATTCACCCCTCCACTTT. Translated, it gives CSAKGTGDNSPLHF. This chain links TRBV20-1 with TRBJ1-6; the match to TRBD1 covers 10 bases. Germline V gene sequence: CDR1 DFQATT, CDR2 SNEGSKA (reference sequence). The ends lost 4 bases at V and 5 bases at J; junction bases unmatched: 2. The CDR3 is 14 residues long.

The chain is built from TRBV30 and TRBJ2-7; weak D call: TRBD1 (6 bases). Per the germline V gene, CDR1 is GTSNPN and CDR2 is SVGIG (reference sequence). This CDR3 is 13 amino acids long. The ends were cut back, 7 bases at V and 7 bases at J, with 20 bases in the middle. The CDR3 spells CASTTGLLREQYF. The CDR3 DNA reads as TGTGCCTCCACCACAGGGCTTTTAAGGGAGCAGTACTTC.

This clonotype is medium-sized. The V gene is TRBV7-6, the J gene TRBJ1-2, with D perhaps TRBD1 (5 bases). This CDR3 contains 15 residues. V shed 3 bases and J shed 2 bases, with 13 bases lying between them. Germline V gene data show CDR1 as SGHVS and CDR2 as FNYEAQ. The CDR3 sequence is CASSFLLQGNYGYTF. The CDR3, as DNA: TGTGCCAGCAGCTTCCTGCTCCAGGGAAACTATGGCTACACCTTC.

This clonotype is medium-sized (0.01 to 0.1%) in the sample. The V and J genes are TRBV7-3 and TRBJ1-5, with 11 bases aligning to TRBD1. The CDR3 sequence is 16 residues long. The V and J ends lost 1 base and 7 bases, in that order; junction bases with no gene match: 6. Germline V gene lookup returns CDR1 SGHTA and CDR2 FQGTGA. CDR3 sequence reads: CASSLKDRGPCQPQHF. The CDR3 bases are TGTGCCAGCAGCTTAAAGGACAGGGGGCCATGCCAGCCCCAGCATTTT.

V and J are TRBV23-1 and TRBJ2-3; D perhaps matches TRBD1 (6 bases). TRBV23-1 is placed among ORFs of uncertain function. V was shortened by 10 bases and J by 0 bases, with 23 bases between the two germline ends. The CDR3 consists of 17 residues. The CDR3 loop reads CAITQGLQAVSTDTQYF. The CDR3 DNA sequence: TGCGCCATCACACAGGGCCTCCAGGCTGTGAGCACAGATACGCAGTATTTT.

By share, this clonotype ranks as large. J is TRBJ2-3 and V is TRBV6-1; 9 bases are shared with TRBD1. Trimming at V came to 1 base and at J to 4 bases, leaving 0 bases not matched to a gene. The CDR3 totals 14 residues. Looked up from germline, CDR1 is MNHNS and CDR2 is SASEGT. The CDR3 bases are TGTGCCAGCAGTGAAGGACAGGGGGCAGATACGCAGTATTTT. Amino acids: CASSEGQGADTQYF.

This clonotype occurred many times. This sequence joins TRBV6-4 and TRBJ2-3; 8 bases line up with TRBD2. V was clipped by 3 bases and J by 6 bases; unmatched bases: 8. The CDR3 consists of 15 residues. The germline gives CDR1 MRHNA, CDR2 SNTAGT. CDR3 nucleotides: TGTGCCAGCAGTGAGGGGGGACTAGAAATTGATACGCAGTATTTT. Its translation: CASSEGGLEIDTQYF.

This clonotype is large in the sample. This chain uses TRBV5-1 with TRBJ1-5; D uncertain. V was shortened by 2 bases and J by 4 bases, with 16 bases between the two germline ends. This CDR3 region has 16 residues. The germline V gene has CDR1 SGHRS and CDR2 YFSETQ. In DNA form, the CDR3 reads TGCGCCAGCAGCTTTAAGGAGGAAGGGCCGAATCAGCCCCAGCATTTT. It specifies CASSFKEEGPNQPQHF.

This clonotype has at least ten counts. CDR3 in amino acids: CSAPQGAGETQYF. CDR3 sequence (DNA): TGCAGTGCCCCACAGGGGGCCGGAGAGACCCAGTACTTC. J is TRBJ2-5 and V is TRBV20-1; 9 bases line up with TRBD1. Germline loops: CDR1 DFQATT, CDR2 SNEGSKA (reference sequence). V lost 6 bases, J lost 4 bases, and 6 bases stayed unmatched. This CDR3 is built from 13 residues.

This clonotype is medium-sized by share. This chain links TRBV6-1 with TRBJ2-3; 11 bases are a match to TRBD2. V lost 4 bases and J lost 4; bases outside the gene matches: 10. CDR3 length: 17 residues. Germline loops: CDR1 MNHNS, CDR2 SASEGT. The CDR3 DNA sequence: TGTGCCAGCAGTGCCATAGCGGGGGGGCCGGGGGCAGATACGCAGTATTTT. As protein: CASSAIAGGPGADTQYF.

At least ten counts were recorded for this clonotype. The CDR3 coding sequence is TGCGCCAGCAGCCAAGCACTCGACACTTACAATGAGCAGTTCTTC. It specifies CASSQALDTYNEQFF. This chain connects TRBV4-1 to TRBJ2-1, with D unresolved. The V and J ends lost 1 base and 4 bases respectively, with 11 bases between them. Germline CDR1 is MGHRA and CDR2 is YSYEKL. The CDR3 totals 15 residues.

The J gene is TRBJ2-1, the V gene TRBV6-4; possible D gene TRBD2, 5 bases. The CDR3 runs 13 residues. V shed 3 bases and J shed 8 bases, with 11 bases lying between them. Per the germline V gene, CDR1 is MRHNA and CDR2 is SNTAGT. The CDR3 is CASSEDGEDEQFF. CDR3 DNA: TGTGCCAGCAGTGAAGACGGGGAAGATGAGCAGTTCTTC.

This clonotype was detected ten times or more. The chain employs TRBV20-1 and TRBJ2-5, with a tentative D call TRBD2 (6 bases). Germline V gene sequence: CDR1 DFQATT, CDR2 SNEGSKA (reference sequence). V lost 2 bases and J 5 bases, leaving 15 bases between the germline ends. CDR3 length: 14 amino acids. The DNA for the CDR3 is TGCAGTGCTAGATGGGGGGAGGAAATCGAGACCCAGTACTTC. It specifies CSARWGEEIETQYF.

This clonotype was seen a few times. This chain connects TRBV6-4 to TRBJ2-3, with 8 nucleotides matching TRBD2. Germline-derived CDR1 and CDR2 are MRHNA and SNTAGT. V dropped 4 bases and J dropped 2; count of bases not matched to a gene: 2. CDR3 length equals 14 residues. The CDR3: CASSGSGDTDTQYF. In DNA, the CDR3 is TGTGCCAGCAGTGGTAGCGGGGACACAGATACGCAGTATTTT.

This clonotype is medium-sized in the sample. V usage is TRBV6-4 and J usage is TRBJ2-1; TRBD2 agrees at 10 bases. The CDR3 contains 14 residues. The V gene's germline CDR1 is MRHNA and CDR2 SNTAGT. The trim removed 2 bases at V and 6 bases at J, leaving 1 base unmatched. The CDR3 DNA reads TGTGCCAGCAGTGACAGCGGGGGGGCCAATGAGCAGTTCTTC. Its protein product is CASSDSGGANEQFF.

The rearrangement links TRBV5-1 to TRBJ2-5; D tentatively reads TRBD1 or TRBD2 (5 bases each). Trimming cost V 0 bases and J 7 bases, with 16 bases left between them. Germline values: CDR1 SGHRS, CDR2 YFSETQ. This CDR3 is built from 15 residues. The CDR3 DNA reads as TGCGCCAGCAGCTTGGAGGCAGCCCAGGGAGCGACCCAGTACTTC. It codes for CASSLEAAQGATQYF.

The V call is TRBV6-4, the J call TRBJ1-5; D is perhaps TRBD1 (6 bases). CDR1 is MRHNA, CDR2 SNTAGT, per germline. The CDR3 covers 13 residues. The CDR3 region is CARDLGGQQPQHF. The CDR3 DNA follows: TGTGCTAGAGATCTTGGGGGGCAGCAGCCCCAGCATTTT.

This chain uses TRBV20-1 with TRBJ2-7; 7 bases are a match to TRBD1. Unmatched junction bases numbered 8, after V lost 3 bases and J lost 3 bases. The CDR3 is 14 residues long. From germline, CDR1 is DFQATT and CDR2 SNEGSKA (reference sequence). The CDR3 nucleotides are TGCAGTGCTAGGATAGACAGGGAATTCTACGAGCAGTACTTC. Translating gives CSARIDREFYEQYF.

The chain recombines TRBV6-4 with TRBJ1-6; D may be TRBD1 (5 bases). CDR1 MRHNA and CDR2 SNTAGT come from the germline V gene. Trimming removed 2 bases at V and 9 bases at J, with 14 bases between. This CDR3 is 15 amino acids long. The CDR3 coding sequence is TGTGCCAGCAGTGACGCGGCGGGGGATAGTTCACCCCTCCACTTT. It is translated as CASSDAAGDSSPLHF.

Here the CDR3 DNA reads TGTGCCAGCACCCCCAGGGTCTCTGGGGCCAACGTCCTGACTTTC. Translating it yields CASTPRVSGANVLTF. The chain is built from TRBV6-2 or TRBV6-3 and TRBJ2-6, with a tentative D call TRBD1 (5 bases). The V end lost 7 bases, the J end lost 0 bases, and 10 bases lay between the germline ends. The CDR3 length is 15 residues. Germline V gene data show CDR1 as MNHEY and CDR2 as SVGEGT.